One and the same sample provided the 9 T cell receptor beta chains below, sequenced in a study of CD8+CD57+ T cells in acquired aplastic anemia. TCR beta VDJ and CDR3 profiling used genomic DNA as template. TCRdb reprocessed the reads with MiXCR, giving one entry per CDR3 protein. The sample contains about 200,000 distinct CDR3 sequences, around 32% of which appear only once. Sequencing was performed on sorted CD4+, CD8+, or CD8+CD57+ T cells (not recorded which) from PBMCs. The origin of the receptors is a human donor in good health, serving as a control.

This clonotype has at least ten counts. The genes are TRBV24-1 and TRBJ2-1, with 13 bases fitting TRBD2. This CDR3 has 21 residues. The V segment lost 3 bases and the J segment 8 bases; nucleotides outside the gene matches: 21. From germline, CDR1 is KGHDR and CDR2 SFDVKD. CDR3 DNA sequence: TGTGCCACCAGTGATCCCCGTCCCGGGACTAGCGGGGCTAGGGATGTCGATGAGCAGTTCTTC. As protein: CATSDPRPGTSGARDVDEQFF.

The V and J genes are TRBV10-3 and TRBJ2-3, with unresolved D. Germline assignment: CDR1 ENHRY and CDR2 SYGVKD. Trimming left V 3 bases short and J 0 bases short, with 10 bases between. The CDR3 is 15 residues long. The CDR3 bases are TGTGCCATCAGTGATGGGCAGTCGAGCACAGATACGCAGTATTTT. Protein sequence: CAISDGQSSTDTQYF.

This clonotype was counted many times. V gene TRBV7-8 combines with J gene TRBJ1-2; the D is unclear. The CDR3 covers 14 residues. Trimming took off 2 bases at V and 3 bases at J, with 10 bases between the two ends. Germline V CDR1 and CDR2: SGHVS, FQNEAQ. CDR3 DNA: TGTGCCAGCAGCTTAAGACTACAGTACTATGGCTACACCTTC. Its protein product is CASSLRLQYYGYTF.

This clonotype was detected only a few times. The chain joins TRBV9 to TRBJ1-2; D gene unclear. V lost 4 bases to trimming and J lost 5 bases, with 18 bases between them. CDR3 length equals 15 residues. Per the germline V gene, CDR1 is SGDLS and CDR2 is YYNGEE. The CDR3 nucleotides are TGTGCCAGCAGCACTGGGAACAGTTGGCCTTATGGCTACACCTTC. Its protein is CASSTGNSWPYGYTF.

With regard to this clonotype: This may stem from a read error, because a much larger clone lies one nucleotide away. The chain employs TRBV6-1 and TRBJ1-1; D ambiguous. Germline CDR1 is MNHNS and CDR2 is SASEGT. This CDR3 has 11 residues. The CDR3 reads CASSPVERALF. The CDR3, as DNA: TGTGCCAGCAGCCCCGTAGAGCGAGCTCTCTTT.

The chain employs TRBV29-1 and TRBJ2-1; 15 bases agree with TRBD2. The V and J ends lost 6 bases and 8 bases, in that order; junction bases with no gene match: 5. This CDR3 contains 14 residues. CDR1 and CDR2 (germline): SQVTM, ANQGSEA. The CDR3 region is CSVPGLAGGYEQFF. The CDR3 DNA reads TGCAGCGTGCCGGGACTAGCGGGAGGCTATGAGCAGTTCTTC.

This rearrangement joins TRBV12-3 or TRBV12-4 to TRBJ2-1; D may be TRBD1 (6 bases). This CDR3 contains 17 residues. Trimming stripped 6 bases from V and 4 bases from J, with 22 bases between. CDR3 in DNA: TGTGCCAGCAGCCTAAGGGTGCGGCAGGGGTCTTACAATGAGCAGTTCTTC. It is translated as CASSLRVRQGSYNEQFF.

This clonotype was counted a few times. The chain uses TRBV6-1 and TRBJ2-7; D is undetermined. Trimming took 5 bases from V and 7 from J, leaving 18 bases between them. The CDR3 totals 14 residues. CDR1 and CDR2 (germline): MNHNS, SASEGT. The DNA for the CDR3 is TGTGCCAGCAGTTCTCGCGAGATCTCCGTAGAGCAGTACTTC. It is translated as CASSSREISVEQYF.

There are a few counts of this clonotype. This chain connects TRBV24-1 to TRBJ1-1, with 7 bases that match TRBD1. Germline assignment: CDR1 KGHDR and CDR2 SFDVKD. The CDR3 spans 13 residues. The V and J ends lost 6 bases and 4 bases, in that order; junction bases with no gene match: 4. CDR3 nucleotides: TGTGCCACCAGTCGGGACAGTCTCACTGAAGCTTTCTTT. It specifies CATSRDSLTEAFF.